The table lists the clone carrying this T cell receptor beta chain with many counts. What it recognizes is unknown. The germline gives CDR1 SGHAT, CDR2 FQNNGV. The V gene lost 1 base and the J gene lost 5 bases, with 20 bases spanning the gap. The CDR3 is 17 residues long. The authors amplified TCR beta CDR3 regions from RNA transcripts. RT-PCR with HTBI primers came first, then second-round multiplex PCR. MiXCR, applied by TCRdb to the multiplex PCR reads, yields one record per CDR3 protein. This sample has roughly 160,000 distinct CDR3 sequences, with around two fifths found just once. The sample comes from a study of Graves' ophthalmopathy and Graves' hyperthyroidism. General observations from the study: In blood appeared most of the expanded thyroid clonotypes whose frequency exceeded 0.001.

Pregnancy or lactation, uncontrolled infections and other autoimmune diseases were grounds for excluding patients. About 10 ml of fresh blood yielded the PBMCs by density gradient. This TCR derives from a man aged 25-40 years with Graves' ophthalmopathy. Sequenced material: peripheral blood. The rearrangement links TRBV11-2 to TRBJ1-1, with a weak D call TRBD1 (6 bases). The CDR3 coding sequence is TGTGCCAGCAGCTTAGGGTCAGGGAGGAACAGGGAGACTGAAGCTTTCTTT. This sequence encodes CASSLGSGRNRETEAFF. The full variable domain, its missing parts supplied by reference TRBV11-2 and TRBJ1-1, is EAGVAQSPRYKIIEKRQSVAFWCNPISGHATLYWYQQILGQGPKLLIQFQNNGVVDDSQLPKDRFSAERLKGVDSTLKIQPAKLEDSAVYLCASSLGSGRNRETEAFFGQGTRLTVV.